This TCR beta chain appears in the sequencing data of a study of blood T cell repertoires in COVID-19. Across the study: Sites across the United States, Italy and Spain contributed samples from acute and convalescent COVID-19. From T cells, B-cell-depleted T cells, or PBMCs came the material, which was cDNA or gDNA.

V lost 3 bases, J lost 2 bases, and 7 bases lay in between. The germline V gene encodes CDR1 SNHLY and CDR2 FYNNEI. This CDR3 region has 13 residues. In the original processing: The assay estimated nucleated cells by amplifying reference gene primers. Sequencing used immunoSEQ multiplex PCR; TCRdb keeps in-frame clones, though not all of them. V and J calls and clone size are copied from that table; D and trimming were computed from the DNA. The sample yields 120,000 or so clones, around 82% seen once. The TCR was taken from an elderly man with active or convalescent COVID-19. The chain carries TRBV2 and TRBJ1-2, with D possibly TRBD1 on 5 matching bases. Sequencing was carried out using peripheral blood. Here the CDR3 reads CASSEGGNYGYTF. As DNA, the CDR3 is TGTGCCAGCAGTGAGGGGGGAAACTATGGCTACACCTTC.